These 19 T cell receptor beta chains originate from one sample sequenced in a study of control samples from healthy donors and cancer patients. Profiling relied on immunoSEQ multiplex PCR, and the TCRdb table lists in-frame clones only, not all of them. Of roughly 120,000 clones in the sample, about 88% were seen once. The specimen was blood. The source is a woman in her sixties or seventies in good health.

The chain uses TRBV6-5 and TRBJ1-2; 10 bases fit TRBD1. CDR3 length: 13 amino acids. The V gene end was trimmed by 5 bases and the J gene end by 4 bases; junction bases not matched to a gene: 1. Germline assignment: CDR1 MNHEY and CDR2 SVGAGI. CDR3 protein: CASSRDRGYGYTF. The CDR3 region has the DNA TGTGCCAGCAGTCGGGACAGGGGCTATGGCTACACCTTC.

The CDR3 protein is CASSPPGNEQFF. Here the CDR3 DNA reads TGTGCCAGCAGTCCCCCTGGCAATGAGCAGTTCTTC. This sequence joins TRBV6-2 or TRBV6-3 and TRBJ2-1, with D unclear. Germline lookup yields CDR1 MNHEY and CDR2 SVGEGT. Trimming left V 5 bases short and J 6 bases short, with 8 bases between. The CDR3 has 12 amino acids.

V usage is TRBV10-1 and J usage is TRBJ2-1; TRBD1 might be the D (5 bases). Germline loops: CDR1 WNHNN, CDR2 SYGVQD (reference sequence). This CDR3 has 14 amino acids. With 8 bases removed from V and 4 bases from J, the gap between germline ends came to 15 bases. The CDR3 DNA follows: TGCGCCAGCTCCGGACATATGTCTTACAATGAGCAGTTCTTC. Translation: CASSGHMSYNEQFF.

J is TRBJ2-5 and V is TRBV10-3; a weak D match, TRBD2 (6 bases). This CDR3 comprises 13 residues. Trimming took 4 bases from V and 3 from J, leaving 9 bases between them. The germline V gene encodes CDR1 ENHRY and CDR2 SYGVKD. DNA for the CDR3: TGTGCCATCAGTGTTGGCGGGGAAGAGACCCAGTACTTC. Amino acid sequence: CAISVGGEETQYF.

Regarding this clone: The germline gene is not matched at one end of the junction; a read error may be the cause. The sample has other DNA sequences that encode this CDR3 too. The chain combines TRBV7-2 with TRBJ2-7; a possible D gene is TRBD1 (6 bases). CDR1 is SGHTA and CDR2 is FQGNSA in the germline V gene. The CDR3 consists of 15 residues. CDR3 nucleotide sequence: TGTGCCAGCAGCTTGAAGGCAGGGGAAACCTACGAGCAGTACTTT. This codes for CASSLKAGETYEQYF.

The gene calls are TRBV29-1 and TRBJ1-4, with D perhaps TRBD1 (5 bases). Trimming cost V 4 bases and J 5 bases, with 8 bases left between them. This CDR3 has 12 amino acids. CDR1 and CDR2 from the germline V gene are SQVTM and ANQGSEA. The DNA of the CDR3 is TGCAGCGTTGGGGACGGAAATGAAAAACTGTTTTTT. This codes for CSVGDGNEKLFF.

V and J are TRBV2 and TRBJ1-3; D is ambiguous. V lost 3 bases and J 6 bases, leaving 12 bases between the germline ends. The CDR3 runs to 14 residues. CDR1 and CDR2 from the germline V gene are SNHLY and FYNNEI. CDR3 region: CASSEGTLENTIYF. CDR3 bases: TGTGCCAGCAGTGAGGGCACACTGGAAAACACCATATATTTT. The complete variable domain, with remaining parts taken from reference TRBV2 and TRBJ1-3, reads EPEVTQTPSHQVTQMGQEVILRCVPISNHLYFYWYRQILGQKVEFLVSFYNNEISEKSEIFDDQFSVERPDGSNFTLKIRSTKLEDSAMYFCASSEGTLENTIYFGEGSWLTVV.

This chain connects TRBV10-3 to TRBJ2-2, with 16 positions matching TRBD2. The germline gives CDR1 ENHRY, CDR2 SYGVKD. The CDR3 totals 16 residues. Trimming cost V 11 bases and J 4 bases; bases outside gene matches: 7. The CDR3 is CASQGLAGGFTGELFF. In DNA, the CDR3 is TGTGCCTCACAGGGACTAGCGGGGGGGTTCACCGGGGAGCTGTTTTTT.

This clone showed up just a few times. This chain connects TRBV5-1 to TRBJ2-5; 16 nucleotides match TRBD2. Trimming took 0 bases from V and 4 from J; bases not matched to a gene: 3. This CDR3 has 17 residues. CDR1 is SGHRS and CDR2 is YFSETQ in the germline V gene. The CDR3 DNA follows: TGCGCCAGCAGCTTGGACGGGACTAGCGGGGGGGCAGAGACCCAGTACTTC. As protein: CASSLDGTSGGAETQYF.

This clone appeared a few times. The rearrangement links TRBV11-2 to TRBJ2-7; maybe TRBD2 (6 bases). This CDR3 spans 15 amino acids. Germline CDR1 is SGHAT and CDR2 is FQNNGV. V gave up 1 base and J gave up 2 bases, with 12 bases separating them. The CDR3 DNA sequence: TGTGCCAGCAGCTTAGCATCGGGGGAGACCTACGAGCAGTACTTC. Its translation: CASSLASGETYEQYF. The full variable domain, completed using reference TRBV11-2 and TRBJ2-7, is EAGVAQSPRYKIIEKRQSVAFWCNPISGHATLYWYQQILGQGPKLLIQFQNNGVVDDSQLPKDRFSAERLKGVDSTLKIQPAKLEDSAVYLCASSLASGETYEQYFGPGTRLTVT.

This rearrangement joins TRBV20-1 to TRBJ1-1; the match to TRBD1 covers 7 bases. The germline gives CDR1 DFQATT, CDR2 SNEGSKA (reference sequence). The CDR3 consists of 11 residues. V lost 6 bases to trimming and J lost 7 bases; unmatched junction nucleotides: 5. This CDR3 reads CSAGGQREAFF. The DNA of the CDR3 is TGCAGTGCGGGGGGACAGCGTGAAGCTTTCTTT.

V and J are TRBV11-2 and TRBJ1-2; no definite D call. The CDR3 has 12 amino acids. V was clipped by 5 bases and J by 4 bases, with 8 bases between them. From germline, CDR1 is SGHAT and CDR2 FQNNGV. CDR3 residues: CASSPVSYGYTF. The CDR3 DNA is TGTGCCAGCAGCCCCGTTTCCTATGGCTACACCTTC. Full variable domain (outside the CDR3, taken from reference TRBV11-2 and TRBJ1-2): EAGVAQSPRYKIIEKRQSVAFWCNPISGHATLYWYQQILGQGPKLLIQFQNNGVVDDSQLPKDRFSAERLKGVDSTLKIQPAKLEDSAVYLCASSPVSYGYTFGSGTRLTVV.

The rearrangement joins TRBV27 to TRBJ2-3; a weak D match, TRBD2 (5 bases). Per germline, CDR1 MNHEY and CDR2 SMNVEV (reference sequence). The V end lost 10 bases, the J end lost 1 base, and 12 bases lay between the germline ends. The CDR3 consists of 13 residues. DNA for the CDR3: TGTGCCACCCGCCGGGGTGGCACAGATACGCAGTATTTT. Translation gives CATRRGGTDTQYF.

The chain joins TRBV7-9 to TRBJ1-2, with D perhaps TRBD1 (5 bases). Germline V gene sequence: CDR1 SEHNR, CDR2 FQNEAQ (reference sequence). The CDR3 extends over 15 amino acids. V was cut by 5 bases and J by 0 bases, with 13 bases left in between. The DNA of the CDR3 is TGTGCCAGCAGCAATACGGCAGGGTCTAACTATGGCTACACCTTC. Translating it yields CASSNTAGSNYGYTF.

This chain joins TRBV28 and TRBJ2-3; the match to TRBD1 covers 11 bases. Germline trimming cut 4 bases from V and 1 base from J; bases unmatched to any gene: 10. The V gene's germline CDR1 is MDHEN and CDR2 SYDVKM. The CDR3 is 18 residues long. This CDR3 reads CASSSPGQGALGTDTQYF. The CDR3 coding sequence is TGTGCCAGCAGTTCGCCAGGACAGGGGGCGCTAGGCACAGATACGCAGTATTTT. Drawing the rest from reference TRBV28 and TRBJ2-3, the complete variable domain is DVKVTQSSRYLVKRTGEKVFLECVQDMDHENMFWYRQDPGLGLRLIYFSYDVKMKEKGDIPEGYSVSREKKERFSLILESASTNQTSMYLCASSSPGQGALGTDTQYFGPGTRLTVL.

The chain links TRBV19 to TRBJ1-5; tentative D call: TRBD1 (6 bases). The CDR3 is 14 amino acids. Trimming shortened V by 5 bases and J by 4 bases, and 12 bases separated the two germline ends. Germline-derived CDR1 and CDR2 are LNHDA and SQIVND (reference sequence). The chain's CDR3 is CASSLGTFNQPQHF. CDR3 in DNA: TGTGCCAGTAGTCTAGGGACATTTAATCAGCCCCAGCATTTT.

CDR3 DNA: TGTGCCAGCAGCTTATTTCAGGGGACTGAGCAGTTCTTC. The encoded protein is CASSLFQGTEQFF. V gene TRBV7-9 combines with J gene TRBJ2-1, with a tentative D call TRBD1 (6 bases). The germline gives CDR1 SEHNR, CDR2 FQNEAQ (reference sequence). This CDR3 comprises 13 residues. Deletions cut 2 bases from V and 9 bases from J, with 11 bases between.

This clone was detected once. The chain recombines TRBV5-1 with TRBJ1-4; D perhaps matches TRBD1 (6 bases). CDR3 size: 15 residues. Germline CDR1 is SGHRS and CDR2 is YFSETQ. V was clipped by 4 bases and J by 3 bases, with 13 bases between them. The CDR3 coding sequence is TGCGCCAGCAGCGGGCAGGGGAATTCTAATGAAAAACTGTTTTTT. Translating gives CASSGQGNSNEKLFF.

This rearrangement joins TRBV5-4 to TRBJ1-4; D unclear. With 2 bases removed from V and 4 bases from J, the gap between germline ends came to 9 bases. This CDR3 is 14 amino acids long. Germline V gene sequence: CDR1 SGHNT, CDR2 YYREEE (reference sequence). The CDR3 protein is CASSLVGNNEKLFF. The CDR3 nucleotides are TGTGCCAGCAGCTTAGTCGGGAATAATGAAAAACTGTTTTTT.